This T cell receptor beta chain was obtained from a study of T cell responses to AZD1222 COVID-19 vaccine. Study conclusions and caveats: A reported finding is that nearly half of spike-specific TCRs target unmutated variant regions.

As regards this clone: Its antigen is still unknown.

Germline V lookup: CDR1 KGHSH, CDR2 LQKENI. The CDR3 extends over 15 amino acids. V shed 3 bases and J 5 bases; nucleotides not matched to a gene: 7. Profiled with immunoSEQ multiplex PCR; TCRdb holds only in-frame clones, not every one. The sample yields 150,000 to 200,000 clones, about 91% seen once. The chain couples TRBV18 to TRBJ1-5; TRBD1 matches at 7 bases. The source material was peripheral blood, sampled 28 days after the second AZD1222 dose. This TCR came from an adult who received the AZD1222 COVID-19 vaccine. The CDR3 reads CASSPPGQSYQPQHF. CDR3 in DNA: TGTGCCAGCTCACCCCCGGGACAGAGTTATCAGCCCCAGCATTTT.